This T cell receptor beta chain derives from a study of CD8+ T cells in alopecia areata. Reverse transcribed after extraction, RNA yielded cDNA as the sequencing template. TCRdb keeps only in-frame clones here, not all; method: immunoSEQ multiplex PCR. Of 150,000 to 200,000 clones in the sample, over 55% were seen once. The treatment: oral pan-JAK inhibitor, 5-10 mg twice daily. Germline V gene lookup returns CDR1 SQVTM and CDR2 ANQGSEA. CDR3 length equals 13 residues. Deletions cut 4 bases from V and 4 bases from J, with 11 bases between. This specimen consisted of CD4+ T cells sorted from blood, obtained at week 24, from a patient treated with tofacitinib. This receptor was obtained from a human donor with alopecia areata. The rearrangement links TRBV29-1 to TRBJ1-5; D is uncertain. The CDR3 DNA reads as TGCAGCGTTGGTTGGGCGACTAATCAGCCCCAGCATTTT. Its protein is CSVGWATNQPQHF.